The 25 T cell receptor beta chains listed next were all sequenced from one sample in a study of blood T cell repertoires in COVID-19. Profiling relied on immunoSEQ multiplex PCR, and the TCRdb table lists in-frame clones only, not all of them. The sample has about 130,000 clones; more than 85% are singletons. Input material: peripheral blood. These receptors came from a man in his fifties or sixties with active or convalescent COVID-19.

This chain links TRBV9 with TRBJ2-5, with D possibly being TRBD1 (6 bases). The CDR3 consists of 16 residues. V lost 0 bases, J lost 5 bases, and 17 bases lay in between. Germline loops: CDR1 SGDLS, CDR2 YYNGEE. The CDR3 DNA reads as TGTGCCAGCAGCGTAGCGCTGGGGGCGCAGGGGGAGACCCAGTACTTC. Encoded protein: CASSVALGAQGETQYF.

The V gene is TRBV19, the J gene TRBJ2-3, with 9 bases lining up with TRBD2. Per the germline V gene, CDR1 is LNHDA and CDR2 is SQIVND (reference sequence). Trimming took 6 bases from V and 2 from J; bases not matched to a gene: 6. This CDR3 has 15 amino acids. CDR3 sequence: CASRILAGDTDTQYF. The CDR3 nucleotides read TGTGCCAGTAGGATCTTAGCGGGGGACACAGATACGCAGTATTTT.

The chain couples TRBV28 to TRBJ2-1; 9 nucleotides match TRBD2. With V trimmed by 0 bases and J by 7 bases, 7 bases remained unmatched. In germline, CDR1 is MDHEN, CDR2 SYDVKM. The CDR3 is 16 amino acids. The CDR3 loop is CASSLWSSGKRNEQFF. As DNA, the CDR3 is TGTGCCAGCAGTTTATGGTCTAGCGGGAAACGGAATGAGCAGTTCTTC.

V usage is TRBV7-2 and J usage is TRBJ2-3, with TRBD2 matching 11 bases. Germline CDR1 reads SGHTA; CDR2 reads FQGNSA. CDR3 length: 15 amino acids. The junction had 6 bases not matched to a gene; V was cut back by 4 bases and J by 6 bases. In DNA, the CDR3 is TGTGCCAGCAGCTCTCGACTAGCGGGAAGCGATACGCAGTATTTT. Its protein is CASSSRLAGSDTQYF.

This chain joins TRBV9 and TRBJ1-2, with 7 bases fitting TRBD1. V shed 0 bases, J shed 4 bases, and the junction held 9 bases outside the gene matches. Germline CDR1 and CDR2: SGDLS and YYNGEE. This CDR3 has 16 amino acids. This chain's CDR3 is CASSVAGRGGGYGYTF. As DNA, the CDR3 is TGTGCCAGCAGCGTAGCTGGGAGAGGGGGCGGCTATGGCTACACCTTC. Using reference TRBV9 and TRBJ1-2 for the parts outside the CDR3, the full variable domain is DSGVTQTPKHLITATGQRVTLRCSPRSGDLSVYWYQQSLDQGLQFLIQYYNGEERAKGNILERFSAQQFPDLHSELNLSSLELGDSALYFCASSVAGRGGGYGYTFGSGTRLTVV.

This clone was picked up one time. The chain uses TRBV3-1 (or the pseudogene TRBV3-2) and TRBJ1-1; D might be TRBD1 (6 bases). CDR1 LGHDT and CDR2 YNNKEL come from the germline V gene (reference sequence). This CDR3 comprises 13 residues. The ends were cut back, 5 bases at V and 5 bases at J, with 12 bases in the middle. This chain's CDR3 is CASSATGLTEAFF. The CDR3 coding sequence is TGTGCCAGCAGCGCTACAGGGTTGACTGAAGCTTTCTTT.

This clone showed up just once. The chain is built from TRBV6-5 and TRBJ1-2, with TRBD1 as a possible D gene (6 bases). Germline assignment: CDR1 MNHEY and CDR2 SVGAGI. V dropped 8 bases and J dropped 5 bases, with 18 bases sitting between them. The CDR3 covers 14 residues. The CDR3 region has the DNA TGTGCCAGCGGGATAACAGGGAATGGATATGGCTACACCTTC. Translated: CASGITGNGYGYTF.

The chain is built from TRBV20-1 and TRBJ1-2, with unresolved D. The CDR3 length is 12 residues. V was clipped by 3 bases and J by 6 bases, with 11 bases between them. The germline gives CDR1 DFQATT, CDR2 SNEGSKA (reference sequence). The CDR3 is CSASDRGDGYTF. In nucleotides, the CDR3 is TGCAGTGCTAGTGATCGGGGAGATGGCTACACCTTC.

This chain uses TRBV11-2 with TRBJ2-7; TRBD2 aligns across 8 bases. Germline CDR1 and CDR2: SGHAT and FQNNGV. V trimming: 8 bases; J trimming: 4 bases; junction bases outside the gene matches: 22. The length of the CDR3 is 18 residues. CDR3 bases: TGTGCCAGCGAACCTCGTGGGGTGTCTAGCGGGCCTCCTTACGAGCAGTACTTC. It translates to CASEPRGVSSGPPYEQYF.

V gene TRBV10-3 combines with J gene TRBJ1-5; the match to TRBD1 covers 9 bases. This CDR3 region has 16 residues. J gave up 1 base and V 2 bases, and 3 bases lay outside the gene matches. Germline CDR1 is ENHRY and CDR2 is SYGVKD. The CDR3: CAISEAGQGSNQPQHF. The CDR3 nucleotides are TGTGCCATCAGTGAGGCGGGACAGGGAAGCAATCAGCCCCAGCATTTT.

The rearrangement uses TRBV3-1 (or the pseudogene TRBV3-2) and TRBJ2-5; tentative D call: TRBD2 (6 bases). V shed 3 bases and J shed 3 bases, with 11 bases lying between them. CDR1 is LGHDT and CDR2 is YNNKEL in the germline V gene (reference sequence). The CDR3 is 14 residues long. The CDR3 reads CASSQRGRKETQYF. The CDR3 DNA sequence: TGTGCCAGCAGCCAGAGAGGGAGGAAAGAGACCCAGTACTTC.

V is TRBV11-3 and J is TRBJ2-2, with 7 bases aligning to TRBD1. Per the germline V gene, CDR1 is SGHNT and CDR2 is YENEEA. The CDR3 consists of 13 residues. V shed 5 bases and J 4 bases; nucleotides not matched to a gene: 1. The CDR3 nucleotides are TGTGCCAGCAGCCCAGGGGGCACCGGGGAGCTGTTTTTT. Translated: CASSPGGTGELFF. The full variable domain, rest sourced from reference TRBV11-3 and TRBJ2-2, is EAGVVQSPRYKIIEKKQPVAFWCNPISGHNTLYWYLQNLGQGPELLIRYENEEAVDDSQLPKDRFSAERLKGVDSTLKIQPAELGDSAVYLCASSPGGTGELFFGEGSRLTVL.

This chain connects TRBV5-1 to TRBJ1-1, with a tentative D call TRBD1 (6 bases). CDR1 SGHRS and CDR2 YFSETQ come from the germline V gene. The V and J ends lost 4 bases and 1 base respectively, with 17 bases between them. The CDR3 totals 16 residues. The CDR3 spells CASSPTGLRSNTEAFF. As DNA, the CDR3 is TGCGCCAGCAGCCCCACAGGGCTTAGATCGAACACTGAAGCTTTCTTT.

J is TRBJ1-1 and V is TRBV18; D perhaps matches TRBD1 (5 bases). The V gene lost 6 bases and the J gene lost 3 bases, with 11 bases spanning the gap. The CDR3 is made up of 13 amino acids. Germline V gene data show CDR1 as KGHSH and CDR2 as LQKENI. CDR3 amino acids: CASSSQGDTEAFF. CDR3 sequence (DNA): TGTGCCAGCTCGTCTCAGGGCGACACTGAAGCTTTCTTT.

The chain is built from TRBV19 and TRBJ1-1; no clear D gene. Trimming pared 5 bases from V and 7 bases from J, leaving 11 bases between. The CDR3 length is 12 residues. Germline V lookup: CDR1 LNHDA, CDR2 SQIVND (reference sequence). CDR3 sequence: CASSPGGSEAFF. The DNA of the CDR3 is TGTGCCAGTAGTCCTGGCGGAAGTGAAGCTTTCTTT.

The rearrangement joins TRBV7-8 to TRBJ2-1; 7 bases fit TRBD2. With V trimmed by 5 bases and J by 8 bases, 15 bases remained unmatched. The germline gives CDR1 SGHVS, CDR2 FQNEAQ. The CDR3 spans 16 residues. The CDR3: CASSPTRDYRNHEQFF. Here the CDR3 DNA reads TGTGCCAGCAGCCCGACCCGGGACTACCGTAATCATGAGCAGTTCTTC.

V and J are TRBV7-9 and TRBJ2-1; D is ambiguous. The V end was cut by 2 bases, the J end by 4 bases, with 9 bases between. Germline V gives CDR1 SEHNR, CDR2 FQNEAQ (reference sequence). The CDR3 is 14 amino acids. The CDR3 sequence: CASSLSTLYNEQFF. CDR3 in DNA: TGTGCCAGCAGCTTATCTACCTTGTACAATGAGCAGTTCTTC.

The chain uses TRBV5-1 and TRBJ2-5, with 7 bases that match TRBD1. V was pared by 2 bases and J by 5 bases, with 6 bases of the junction left unmatched. There are 14 residues in the CDR3. Per the germline V gene, CDR1 is SGHRS and CDR2 is YFSETQ. The CDR3 bases are TGCGCCAGCAGCTTAACAGGGGCGGTTGAGACCCAGTACTTC. It codes for CASSLTGAVETQYF.

Here the CDR3 reads CASTPGTTHEQYF. For the CDR3, the DNA is TGTGCCAGCACGCCCGGGACTACCCACGAGCAGTACTTC. The chain combines TRBV25-1 with TRBJ2-7; 7 bases fit TRBD2. The J segment lost 5 bases and the V segment lost 7 bases, leaving 8 bases of the junction unmatched. Germline assignment: CDR1 MGHDK and CDR2 SYGVNS. There are 13 residues in the CDR3.

This chain joins TRBV7-6 and TRBJ2-2; 16 nucleotides line up with TRBD2. The V gene's germline CDR1 is SGHVS and CDR2 FNYEAQ. The CDR3 totals 17 residues. V lost 8 bases to trimming and J lost 4 bases; unmatched junction nucleotides: 7. The CDR3 DNA reads as TGTGCCAGCTTCCCGGGACTAGCGGGAGGGCCCACCGGGGAGCTGTTTTTT. This sequence encodes CASFPGLAGGPTGELFF. Full variable domain (missing parts from reference TRBV7-6 and TRBJ2-2): GAGVSQSPRYKVTKRGQDVALRCDPISGHVSLYWYRQALGQGPEFLTYFNYEAQQDKSGLPNDRFSAERPEGSISTLTIQRTEQRDSAMYRCASFPGLAGGPTGELFFGEGSRLTVL.

V usage is TRBV7-2 and J usage is TRBJ2-2, with no clear D. Germline CDR1 and CDR2: SGHTA and FQGNSA. This CDR3 has 13 residues. The germline V and J ends were trimmed by 2 bases and 5 bases, with 6 bases remaining between them. CDR3 coding DNA: TGTGCCAGCAGCTTAATGAGAACCGGGGAGCTGTTTTTT. The encoded protein is CASSLMRTGELFF.

This clone has a single count. The V and J genes are TRBV5-1 and TRBJ1-1, with D possibly being TRBD1 (5 bases). The CDR3 spans 13 residues. V lost 7 bases, J lost 1 base, and 11 bases lay in between. Germline V gives CDR1 SGHRS, CDR2 YFSETQ. The CDR3 protein is CASAPGGNTEAFF. The DNA of the CDR3 is TGCGCCAGCGCCCCGGGGGGGAACACTGAAGCTTTCTTT. The full variable domain, completed using reference TRBV5-1 and TRBJ1-1, is KAGVTQTPRYLIKTRGQQVTLSCSPISGHRSVSWYQQTPGQGLQFLFEYFSETQRNKGNFPGRFSGRQFSNSRSEMNVSTLELGDSALYLCASAPGGNTEAFFGQGTRLTVV.

The CDR3 is CATSDRRNEKLFF. In DNA form, the CDR3 reads TGTGCCACCTCGGACAGGCGAAATGAAAAACTGTTTTTT. The chain joins TRBV19 to TRBJ1-4; TRBD1 agrees at 7 bases. This CDR3 is 13 amino acids long. V was pared by 10 bases and J by 5 bases, with 7 bases of the junction left unmatched. Looked up from germline, CDR1 is LNHDA and CDR2 is SQIVND (reference sequence). The whole variable domain, remainder taken from reference TRBV19 and TRBJ1-4, is DGGITQSPKYLFRKEGQNVTLSCEQNLNHDAMYWYRQDPGQGLRLIYYSQIVNDFQKGDIAEGYSVSREKKESFPLTVTSAQKNPTAFYLCATSDRRNEKLFFGSGTQLSVL.

The V and J genes are TRBV5-4 and TRBJ2-1; 14 bases map to TRBD2. In germline, CDR1 is SGHNT, CDR2 YYREEE (reference sequence). Trimming took 5 bases from V and 8 from J; bases not matched to a gene: 12. This CDR3 contains 17 residues. CDR3 loop: CASSSRQAGLAGDEQFF. The CDR3 DNA is TGTGCCAGCAGTTCGAGACAGGCGGGACTAGCGGGAGATGAGCAGTTCTTC.

The chain couples TRBV28 to TRBJ1-1; maybe TRBD1 (6 bases). CDR1 and CDR2 (germline): MDHEN, SYDVKM. The ends were cut back, 6 bases at V and 2 bases at J, with 16 bases in the middle. CDR3 length equals 15 residues. In nucleotides, the CDR3 is TGTGCCAGCAGGCCCCGGGGGGCCGACAACACTGAAGCTTTCTTT. Residues: CASRPRGADNTEAFF.